Listed below are T cell receptor beta chains from one sample, sequenced in a study of blood T cell repertoires in COVID-19. Clones were sequenced by immunoSEQ multiplex PCR, and TCRdb holds only the in-frame ones, with some missing. The data contain roughly 360,000 clones, roughly 88% of them singletons. Material: PBMCs or T cells enriched from blood (not recorded which). The receptors derive from a woman aged 30 to 39 with acute COVID-19. Both conserved end residues are part of each CDR3. A D gene is named only where the DNA matches it firmly. Size tells how often a clone was seen (once, few, many) or the class of an expanded clone, and some rows leave it out.

>-|TRBV3-1/TRBV3-2|TRBD1|TRBJ1-2
CASSPRTGEDYGYTF
TGTGCCAGCAGCCCCCGGACAGGGGAGGACTATGGCTACACCTTC
>-|TRBV7-3|TRBD1|TRBJ2-2
CASSRLTGGTGELFF
TGTGCCAGCAGTCGACTGACAGGGGGCACCGGGGAGCTGTTTTTT
>once|TRBV6-5|TRBD1|TRBJ1-4
CASSPRGRGEKLFF
TGTGCCAGCAGCCCCAGGGGGCGCGGGGAAAAACTGTTTTTT
>-|TRBV27|-|TRBJ1-6
CASSPGRLYNSPLHF
TGTGCCAGCAGCCCGGGGAGGCTCTATAATTCACCCCTCCACTTT
>-|TRBV5-1|TRBD1|TRBJ2-7
CASSFDRGSYEQYF
TGCGCCAGCAGCTTCGACAGGGGCTCCTACGAGCAGTACTTC
>-|TRBV15|-|TRBJ1-2
CATSSKRETGYTF
TGTGCCACCAGCAGTAAACGGGAAACCGGCTACACCTTC
>-|TRBV4-1|-|TRBJ1-2
CASSHARVYGYTF
TGCGCCAGCAGCCATGCGAGGGTGTATGGCTACACCTTC
>few|TRBV6-2/TRBV6-3|TRBD1|TRBJ1-1
CASSTGQGALNTEAFF
TGTGCCAGCAGCACCGGACAGGGGGCTTTGAACACTGAAGCTTTCTTT
>-|TRBV2|-|TRBJ1-5
CASDLWGGDQPQHF
TGTGCCAGCGACTTATGGGGGGGGGATCAGCCCCAGCATTTT
>-|TRBV6-2/TRBV6-3|TRBD1|TRBJ1-2
CASSQTGGDYGYTF
TGTGCCAGCAGTCAGACAGGGGGTGACTATGGCTACACCTTC
>-|TRBV6-2/TRBV6-3|-|TRBJ2-2
CASTPHGGTGGELFF
TGTGCCAGCACCCCCCACGGGGGAACGGGCGGGGAGCTGTTTTTT
>-|TRBV20-1|-|TRBJ1-5
CSASIGDSNQPQHF
TGCAGTGCTAGTATAGGGGATAGCAATCAGCCCCAGCATTTT
>-|TRBV7-6|-|TRBJ2-7
CASSLLGTHASEQYF
TGTGCCAGCAGCTTACTCGGGACTCACGCCTCCGAGCAGTACTTC
>-|TRBV5-1|-|TRBJ1-1
CASSLAYGNTEAFF
TGCGCCAGCAGCTTGGCCTACGGGAACACTGAAGCTTTCTTT
>-|TRBV7-2|TRBD1|TRBJ1-2
CASSSYRGGYTF
TGTGCCAGCAGCTCCTACAGGGGTGGCTACACCTTC
>-|TRBV10-3|TRBD1|TRBJ1-1
CAIKVGGQGAQDTEAFF
TGTGCCATCAAGGTAGGGGGACAGGGGGCGCAGGACACTGAAGCTTTCTTT
>once|TRBV5-1|-|TRBJ2-3
CASSFPGADTQYF
TGCGCCAGCAGCTTCCCGGGGGCAGATACGCAGTATTTT
>-|TRBV5-1|TRBD1|TRBJ2-1
CASSSGGTGGNEQFF
TGCGCCAGCAGCTCAGGAGGGACAGGGGGCAATGAGCAGTTCTTC
>-|TRBV4-1|TRBD1|TRBJ2-2
CASSPQGTGKTGELFF
TGCGCCAGCAGCCCCCAGGGGACAGGGAAGACCGGGGAGCTGTTTTTT
>-|TRBV30|-|TRBJ2-4
CAWSAPEVSKNIQYF
TGTGCCTGGAGTGCGCCCGAGGTTTCCAAAAACATTCAGTACTTC
>-|TRBV27|TRBD2|TRBJ2-1
CASSFQTSGVSYNEQFF
TGTGCCAGCAGCTTTCAGACTAGCGGAGTCTCCTACAATGAGCAGTTCTTC
>-|TRBV7-2|TRBD1|TRBJ2-3
CASGLTGGATDTQYF
TGTGCCAGCGGCCTGACAGGGGGCGCAACAGATACGCAGTATTTT
>-|TRBV5-1|-|TRBJ2-3
CASSLAIRQGGFGADTQYF
TGCGCCAGCAGCTTGGCCATCAGACAGGGAGGTTTTGGGGCAGATACGCAGTATTTT
>once|TRBV6-6|-|TRBJ1-3
CASSSLSWSGNTIYF
TGTGCCAGCAGTTCCCTATCCTGGTCTGGAAACACCATATATTTT
>few|TRBV10-3|TRBD1|TRBJ2-7
CAINTGAQGPYEQYF
TGTGCCATCAATACAGGGGCACAAGGCCCCTACGAGCAGTACTTC
>-|TRBV19|-|TRBJ1-1
CASSGHRAPWEAFF
TGTGCCAGTAGTGGGCACAGGGCGCCCTGGGAAGCTTTCTTT
>-|TRBV5-4|-|TRBJ2-1
CASSPRPPESNEQFF
TGTGCCAGCAGCCCCCGCCCCCCGGAGTCCAATGAGCAGTTCTTC
>-|TRBV28|-|TRBJ1-2
CASSPRELYGYTF
TGTGCCAGCAGTCCAAGAGAGCTCTATGGCTACACCTTC
>-|TRBV9|TRBD2|TRBJ2-5
CASSPGGETQYF
TGTGCCAGCTCCCCGGGGGGAGAGACCCAGTACTTC
>-|TRBV3-1/TRBV3-2|-|TRBJ1-6
CASSLREGKNSPLHF
TGTGCCAGCAGCCTCCGGGAGGGTAAGAATTCACCCCTCCACTTT
>-|TRBV19|-|TRBJ1-3
CASSSLGQAISGNTIYF
TGTGCCAGTAGTTCCCTCGGACAAGCGATCTCTGGAAACACCATATATTTT
>-|TRBV27|-|TRBJ1-1
CASSPNNGHPAFF
TGTGCCAGCAGTCCCAATAACGGACACCCAGCTTTCTTT
>-|TRBV6-5|TRBD1|TRBJ1-4
CASSGTVTNEKLFF
TGTGCCAGCAGCGGGACAGTAACTAATGAAAAACTGTTTTTT
>-|TRBV10-3|-|TRBJ1-6
CAVQGPSNSPLHF
TGTGCCGTGCAGGGTCCCAGTAATTCACCCCTCCACTTT
>-|TRBV7-2|TRBD1|TRBJ1-3
CASSFSPGQGNTIYF
TGTGCCAGCAGCTTTTCACCGGGACAGGGAAACACCATATATTTT
>-|TRBV9|TRBD2|TRBJ2-1
CASSIGLAGGNEQFF
TGTGCCAGCAGCATAGGACTAGCGGGGGGGAATGAGCAGTTCTTC